Each of the 28 T cell receptor beta chains below was sequenced from the same sample in a study of PD-1 blockade in classical Hodgkin lymphoma. Data came from immunoSEQ multiplex PCR; TCRdb stores just in-frame clones and leaves some out. The profile covers 14,000 or so clones, with about four fifths appearing a single time and 22% taken by the ten largest. In every patient, relapse followed autologous stem cell transplantation, while exposure to brentuximab vedotin differed. This specimen consisted of peripheral blood mononuclear cells (PBMCs), obtained at baseline. The receptors here all came from a human donor with classical Hodgkin lymphoma.

The J gene is TRBJ1-6, the V gene TRBV7-9, with 7 bases fitting TRBD1. Looked up from germline, CDR1 is SEHNR and CDR2 is FQNEAQ (reference sequence). J lost 9 bases, V lost 4 bases, and 9 bases had no gene match. This CDR3 is 15 amino acids long. CDR3 bases: TGTGCCAGCAGCTCCCAGGGGGGGCAGCTTTCACCCCTCCACTTT. Translated, it gives CASSSQGGQLSPLHF.

This clone was counted once. This chain links TRBV5-1 with TRBJ1-2; perhaps TRBD1 as D (6 bases). Deletions cut 0 bases from V and 0 bases from J, with 9 bases between. The CDR3 sequence is 15 residues long. Per germline, CDR1 SGHRS and CDR2 YFSETQ. CDR3 sequence (DNA): TGCGCCAGCAGCTTGGGGACAGCTACTAACTATGGCTACACCTTC. Translation: CASSLGTATNYGYTF.

This sequence joins TRBV19 and TRBJ2-6, with TRBD2 identical over 11 bases. With 0 bases clipped from V and 2 bases from J, the junction kept 6 bases outside the gene matches. Germline CDR1 and CDR2: LNHDA and SQIVND (reference sequence). The CDR3 extends over 19 amino acids. CDR3 sequence reads: CASSIDPVGLAAGANVLTF. CDR3 DNA: TGTGCCAGTAGTATAGATCCTGTGGGACTAGCGGCTGGGGCCAACGTCCTGACTTTC.

Written as DNA, the CDR3 is TGTGCCAGCAGTTCATTTTTGGACAGGGGAAATTCACCCCTCCACTTT. It codes for CASSSFLDRGNSPLHF. The chain uses TRBV27 and TRBJ1-6; 9 nucleotides line up with TRBD1. Germline trimming cut 4 bases from V and 7 bases from J; bases unmatched to any gene: 8. Germline V gives CDR1 MNHEY, CDR2 SMNVEV (reference sequence). The CDR3 spans 16 residues.

This chain uses TRBV7-2 with TRBJ1-1; D is perhaps TRBD1 (6 bases). V was shortened by 2 bases and J by 8 bases, with 15 bases between the two germline ends. This CDR3 has 14 amino acids. The germline V gene has CDR1 SGHTA and CDR2 FQGNSA. The CDR3 reads CASSLQAGVEEAFF. The DNA of the CDR3 is TGTGCCAGCAGCTTACAGGCAGGGGTTGAAGAAGCTTTCTTT.

This clone was observed a handful of times. The V call is TRBV18, the J call TRBJ1-5; D perhaps matches TRBD1 (5 bases). CDR1 KGHSH and CDR2 LQKENI come from the germline V gene. V was trimmed by 2 bases and J by 7 bases, leaving 12 bases between them. The CDR3 totals 14 residues. CDR3 nucleotide sequence: TGTGCCAGCTCACCAATCAGGGACGGGCAGCCCCAGCATTTT. Translated: CASSPIRDGQPQHF. Filled out from reference TRBV18 and TRBJ1-5, the complete variable domain reads NAGVMQNPRHLVRRRGQEARLRCSPMKGHSHVYWYRQLPEEGLKFMVYLQKENIIDESGMPKERFSAEFPKEGPSILRIQQVVRGDSAAYFCASSPIRDGQPQHFGDGTRLSIL.

This clone was observed a few times. V gene TRBV7-2 combines with J gene TRBJ1-1; TRBD1 is a possible D gene (5 bases). CDR3 size: 17 residues. Germline V gene lookup returns CDR1 SGHTA and CDR2 FQGNSA. V lost 1 base, J lost 4 bases, and 19 bases lay in between. CDR3: CASSLEWPSGGVTEAFF. In nucleotides, the CDR3 is TGTGCCAGCAGCTTAGAATGGCCGAGTGGGGGTGTCACTGAAGCTTTCTTT.

The rearrangement uses TRBV7-3 and TRBJ2-3; tentative D call: TRBD2 (6 bases). The CDR3 spans 15 residues. V was pared by 5 bases and J by 0 bases, with 12 bases between. Germline CDR1 reads SGHTA; CDR2 reads FQGTGA. The DNA of the CDR3 is TGTGCCAGCAGCCCCGGGGCGGGGAGCACAGATACGCAGTATTTT. It codes for CASSPGAGSTDTQYF. The whole variable domain, remainder taken from reference TRBV7-3 and TRBJ2-3, is GAGVSQTPSNKVTEKGKYVELRCDPISGHTALYWYRQSLGQGPEFLIYFQGTGAADDSGLPNDRFFAVRPEGSVSTLKIQRTERGDSAVYLCASSPGAGSTDTQYFGPGTRLTVL.

V usage is TRBV28 and J usage is TRBJ1-1; D not certain. Germline CDR1 MDHEN, CDR2 SYDVKM. The germline V and J ends were trimmed by 3 bases and 5 bases, with 13 bases remaining between them. The CDR3 runs to 14 residues. CDR3 nucleotides: TGTGCCAGCAGTTTGGGTGGCGAGGGAACTGAAGCTTTCTTT. Its translation: CASSLGGEGTEAFF.

This chain links TRBV18 with TRBJ1-1; 9 nucleotides align to TRBD1. The ends lost 1 base at V and 5 bases at J; junction bases unmatched: 11. This CDR3 contains 17 residues. Per the germline V gene, CDR1 is KGHSH and CDR2 is LQKENI. CDR3 sequence (DNA): TGTGCCAGCTCACCACGGGACAGGGCCGTAAGAAGTACTGAAGCTTTCTTT. Residues: CASSPRDRAVRSTEAFF.

The CDR3 DNA reads TGTGCCAGTAGTATGAAGAAAAGTCAGGGACTAGCGGGGTCCCGTCTAAAAGATACGCAGTATTTT. Amino acids: CASSMKKSQGLAGSRLKDTQYF. The genes are TRBV19 and TRBJ2-3; 13 positions match TRBD2. This CDR3 has 22 residues. V gave up 3 bases and J gave up 5 bases; unmatched junction bases: 23. CDR1 and CDR2 (germline): LNHDA, SQIVND (reference sequence).

The gene calls are TRBV5-4 and TRBJ2-5; D may be TRBD1 (6 bases). The ends were cut back, 4 bases at V and 0 bases at J, with 10 bases in the middle. Germline V gene lookup returns CDR1 SGHNT and CDR2 YYREEE (reference sequence). This CDR3 has 14 residues. The CDR3 DNA is TGTGCCAGCAGCCCGGACAGAAACCAAGAGACCCAGTACTTC. As protein: CASSPDRNQETQYF. Drawing the rest from reference TRBV5-4 and TRBJ2-5, the complete variable domain is ETGVTQSPTHLIKTRGQQVTLRCSSQSGHNTVSWYQQALGQGPQFIFQYYREEENGRGNFPPRFSGLQFPNYSSELNVNALELDDSALYLCASSPDRNQETQYFGPGTRLLVL.

The rearrangement links TRBV5-4 to TRBJ2-5; D is ambiguous. The CDR3 totals 13 residues. The V and J ends lost 0 bases and 3 bases respectively, with 6 bases between them. From germline, CDR1 is SGHNT and CDR2 YYREEE (reference sequence). CDR3 in amino acids: CASSLGLKETQYF. The CDR3, as DNA: TGTGCCAGCAGCTTGGGATTAAAAGAGACCCAGTACTTC.

This clone appeared a few times. The chain's CDR3 is CASSGLAGGLFQETQYF. The CDR3 DNA sequence: TGTGCCAGCAGTGGGCTAGCGGGGGGGCTTTTTCAAGAGACCCAGTACTTC. V gene TRBV25-1 combines with J gene TRBJ2-5; 12 bases line up with TRBD2. Trimming removed 4 bases from V and 2 bases from J; junction bases left unmatched: 8. Per the germline V gene, CDR1 is MGHDK and CDR2 is SYGVNS. There are 17 residues in the CDR3.

V gene TRBV7-3 combines with J gene TRBJ1-1; 7 bases align to TRBD1. The length of the CDR3 is 16 residues. The V segment lost 6 bases and the J segment 1 base; nucleotides outside the gene matches: 11. Looked up from germline, CDR1 is SGHTA and CDR2 is FQGTGA. CDR3 protein: CASSRYRGQPNTEAFF. The CDR3 DNA reads as TGTGCCAGCAGTCGTTACCGGGGACAGCCGAACACTGAAGCTTTCTTT.

The chain joins TRBV2 to TRBJ1-2; TRBD1 aligns across 8 bases. Germline V gene lookup returns CDR1 SNHLY and CDR2 FYNNEI. The CDR3 totals 13 residues. V lost 6 bases, J lost 3 bases, and 3 bases stayed unmatched. CDR3 amino acids: CASSVQGDYGYTF. Written as DNA, the CDR3 is TGTGCCAGCAGCGTACAGGGGGACTATGGCTACACCTTC.

This clone has only a few counts. The CDR3 nucleotides are TGCGCCAGCAGCCTTCAGGGGTTAAGCACAGATACGCAGTATTTT. Protein sequence: CASSLQGLSTDTQYF. V gene TRBV5-1 combines with J gene TRBJ2-3, with D maybe TRBD1 (6 bases). This CDR3 has 15 residues. CDR1 and CDR2 from the germline V gene are SGHRS and YFSETQ. Trimming took off 4 bases at V and 0 bases at J, with 12 bases between the two ends.

The rearrangement joins TRBV5-4 to TRBJ2-7; the match to TRBD1 covers 7 bases. The trim removed 4 bases at V and 2 bases at J, leaving 6 bases unmatched. The CDR3 has 14 residues. Germline loops: CDR1 SGHNT, CDR2 YYREEE (reference sequence). The CDR3 here is CASSRDSRTYEQYF. The DNA for the CDR3 is TGTGCCAGCAGCCGGGACAGTAGAACCTACGAGCAGTACTTC.

This chain connects TRBV5-1 to TRBJ1-5; possibly TRBD1 for D (5 bases). Trimming took off 0 bases at V and 1 base at J, with 11 bases between the two ends. Germline V gives CDR1 SGHRS, CDR2 YFSETQ. The CDR3 runs 16 residues. CDR3 amino acids: CASSLEPGRSNQPQHF. CDR3 DNA sequence: TGCGCCAGCAGCTTGGAACCAGGGCGCAGCAATCAGCCCCAGCATTTT. Based on the CDR3 plus reference TRBV5-1 and TRBJ1-5, the full variable domain is KAGVTQTPRYLIKTRGQQVTLSCSPISGHRSVSWYQQTPGQGLQFLFEYFSETQRNKGNFPGRFSGRQFSNSRSEMNVSTLELGDSALYLCASSLEPGRSNQPQHFGDGTRLSIL.

The J gene is TRBJ2-5, the V gene TRBV9; 9 bases align to TRBD1. The end of the DNA aligns better with TRBJ2-7, so the J call may be wrong. Germline V gene lookup returns CDR1 SGDLS and CDR2 YYNGEE. This CDR3 is built from 14 residues. In nucleotides, the CDR3 is TGTGCCAGCAGCCCGACAGGGGGAAGCTACGAGCAGTACTTC. This gives the protein CASSPTGGSYEQYF.

J is TRBJ2-1 and V is TRBV19; TRBD2 agrees at 9 bases. J was trimmed by 2 bases and V by 2 bases; bases with no gene match: 4. This CDR3 contains 16 residues. Germline V gives CDR1 LNHDA, CDR2 SQIVND (reference sequence). CDR3 residues: CASSIRLAAPYNEQFF. The CDR3 DNA reads TGTGCCAGTAGTATAAGACTAGCGGCTCCCTACAATGAGCAGTTCTTC.

The V gene is TRBV6-5, the J gene TRBJ2-1, with D possibly matching TRBD2 (5 bases). There are 13 residues in the CDR3. The V gene's germline CDR1 is MNHEY and CDR2 SVGAGI. V lost 3 bases and J 11 bases, leaving 14 bases between the germline ends. For the CDR3, the DNA is TGTGCCAGCAGTTATTTTTTTGGGGAGCAGCAGTTCTTC. This codes for CASSYFFGEQQFF.

The rearrangement links TRBV5-1 to TRBJ2-7; 14 bases agree with TRBD2. This CDR3 comprises 20 residues. Per germline, CDR1 SGHRS and CDR2 YFSETQ. The ends lost 0 bases at V and 1 base at J; junction bases unmatched: 12. CDR3 protein: CASSLAEGLAGGTVSYEQYF. DNA of the CDR3: TGCGCCAGCAGCTTGGCCGAAGGACTAGCGGGGGGTACCGTGTCCTACGAGCAGTACTTC.

The CDR3 protein is CASSLEPYEQYF. The CDR3 DNA sequence: TGTGCCAGCAGCTTGGAACCCTACGAGCAGTACTTC. The chain couples TRBV5-6 to TRBJ2-7; D unresolved. Trimming cost V 0 bases and J 2 bases, with 3 bases left between them. This CDR3 has 12 amino acids. Per germline, CDR1 SGHDT and CDR2 YYEEEE. The full variable domain, its missing parts supplied by reference TRBV5-6 and TRBJ2-7, is DAGVTQSPTHLIKTRGQQVTLRCSPKSGHDTVSWYQQALGQGPQFIFQYYEEEERQRGNFPDRFSGHQFPNYSSELNVNALLLGDSALYLCASSLEPYEQYFGPGTRLTVT.

V is TRBV18 and J is TRBJ2-5; D is uncertain. V dropped 1 base and J dropped 2 bases, with 5 bases sitting between them. The CDR3 sequence is 13 residues long. CDR1 is KGHSH and CDR2 is LQKENI in the germline V gene. This CDR3 reads CASSPLSQETQYF. As DNA, the CDR3 is TGTGCCAGCTCACCACTCAGTCAAGAGACCCAGTACTTC.

The DNA for the CDR3 is TGTGCCAGCAGCTTAGGGCCCTTGACGAAATATGGCTACACCTTC. It encodes CASSLGPLTKYGYTF. The chain employs TRBV7-9 and TRBJ1-2; D remains ambiguous. The germline gives CDR1 SEHNR, CDR2 FQNEAQ (reference sequence). The CDR3 length is 15 residues. Trimming stripped 1 base from V and 5 bases from J, with 14 bases between.

The rearrangement links TRBV7-8 to TRBJ1-5, with D perhaps TRBD1 (6 bases). CDR1 and CDR2 (germline): SGHVS, FQNEAQ. This CDR3 region has 14 residues. Between the trimmed V and J ends, which lost 1 base and 7 bases, there was a span of 11 bases. CDR3 amino acids: CASSLEAGAQPQHF. CDR3 coding DNA: TGTGCCAGCAGCTTAGAAGCAGGGGCCCAGCCCCAGCATTTT.

The V call is TRBV19, the J call TRBJ2-1; no reliable D call. V was shortened by 3 bases and J by 6 bases, with 12 bases between the two germline ends. The germline CDR1 and CDR2 sequences are LNHDA and SQIVND (reference sequence). The CDR3 sequence is 14 residues long. The CDR3 here is CASSIYWTPNEQFF. DNA of the CDR3: TGTGCCAGTAGTATCTATTGGACCCCCAATGAGCAGTTCTTC. Supplemented by reference TRBV19 and TRBJ2-1, the full variable domain reads DGGITQSPKYLFRKEGQNVTLSCEQNLNHDAMYWYRQDPGQGLRLIYYSQIVNDFQKGDIAEGYSVSREKKESFPLTVTSAQKNPTAFYLCASSIYWTPNEQFFGPGTRLTVL.